This is a list of T cell receptor beta chains from one sample in a study of blood T cell repertoires in COVID-19. Measured with immunoSEQ multiplex PCR; TCRdb has only the in-frame clones, and not every one. Seen here are 60,000 to 75,000 clones, approximately 80% observed once, and the top ten hold roughly a tenth. Sequenced material: peripheral blood. The origin of the receptors is a woman at least 80 years old with acute or convalescent COVID-19. Both conserved end residues are part of each CDR3. Fields, in order: CDR3 protein, CDR3 DNA, V gene, J gene, clone size, CDR3 length, D gene. A D gene is named only where the DNA matches it firmly. Clone size is given for some rows only: seen once, a few or many times, or a class if the clone is expanded.

cdr3_aa: CATSDLPQLGFSEQYF; cdr3_nt: TGTGCCACCAGTGATTTGCCCCAGTTGGGCTTCTCCGAGCAGTACTTC; v_call: TRBV24-1; j_call: TRBJ2-7; clone_size: once; cdr3_length: 16; d_call: .
cdr3_aa: CASSYGLDFYEQYF; cdr3_nt: TGTGCCAGCAGTTACGGTCTAGATTTCTACGAGCAGTACTTC; v_call: TRBV6-2/TRBV6-3; j_call: TRBJ2-7; clone_size: .; cdr3_length: 14; d_call: .
cdr3_aa: CASSTPGAGNTIYF; cdr3_nt: TGTGCCAGCAGCACCCCGGGGGCTGGAAACACCATATATTTT; v_call: TRBV7-9; j_call: TRBJ1-3; clone_size: .; cdr3_length: 14; d_call: .
cdr3_aa: CASSQDLDRGSGANVLTF; cdr3_nt: TGTGCCAGCAGCCAAGACTTAGACAGGGGCTCTGGGGCCAACGTCCTGACTTTC; v_call: TRBV3-1/TRBV3-2; j_call: TRBJ2-6; clone_size: .; cdr3_length: 18; d_call: TRBD1
cdr3_aa: CAISEPTAISGTQNTEAFF; cdr3_nt: TGTGCCATCAGTGAGCCAACCGCGATTTCCGGGACACAGAACACTGAAGCTTTCTTT; v_call: TRBV10-3; j_call: TRBJ1-1; clone_size: .; cdr3_length: 19; d_call: .
cdr3_aa: CASGEGQGTTEAFF; cdr3_nt: TGTGCTAGTGGTGAGGGACAGGGTACCACTGAAGCTTTCTTT; v_call: TRBV12-5; j_call: TRBJ1-1; clone_size: .; cdr3_length: 14; d_call: TRBD1
cdr3_aa: CASSRRDSRNTEAFF; cdr3_nt: TGTGCCAGCAGTCGCAGGGACAGCCGGAACACTGAAGCTTTCTTT; v_call: TRBV6-5; j_call: TRBJ1-1; clone_size: few; cdr3_length: 15; d_call: TRBD1
cdr3_aa: CASIPRERGGTTQETQYF; cdr3_nt: TGCGCCAGCATTCCAAGAGAGAGGGGGGGGACGACCCAAGAGACCCAGTACTTC; v_call: TRBV4-1; j_call: TRBJ2-5; clone_size: .; cdr3_length: 18; d_call: .
cdr3_aa: CASSPQGAAYEQYF; cdr3_nt: TGTGCCAGTAGTCCACAGGGCGCTGCCTACGAGCAGTACTTC; v_call: TRBV19; j_call: TRBJ2-7; clone_size: .; cdr3_length: 14; d_call: .
cdr3_aa: CASSPLRDRGNNEQFF; cdr3_nt: TGCGCCAGCAGCCCACTCCGGGACAGGGGCAACAATGAGCAGTTCTTC; v_call: TRBV4-1; j_call: TRBJ2-1; clone_size: .; cdr3_length: 16; d_call: TRBD1
cdr3_aa: CASSLEWTGRLEQYF; cdr3_nt: TGCGCCAGCAGCTTGGAGTGGACAGGCAGACTCGAGCAGTACTTC; v_call: TRBV5-1; j_call: TRBJ2-7; clone_size: once; cdr3_length: 15; d_call: TRBD1
cdr3_aa: CASSLGQFQTGELFF; cdr3_nt: TGTGCCAGCAGCTTGGGACAGTTTCAGACCGGGGAGCTGTTTTTT; v_call: TRBV11-2; j_call: TRBJ2-2; clone_size: once; cdr3_length: 15; d_call: TRBD1
cdr3_aa: CASSEREMNTEAFF; cdr3_nt: TGTGCCAGCAGTGAACGAGAAATGAACACTGAAGCTTTCTTT; v_call: TRBV6-1; j_call: TRBJ1-1; clone_size: .; cdr3_length: 14; d_call: .
cdr3_aa: CASSHSALAGGGEQFF; cdr3_nt: TGTGCCAGCAGCCATAGTGCGCTAGCGGGGGGAGGAGAGCAGTTCTTC; v_call: TRBV14; j_call: TRBJ2-1; clone_size: .; cdr3_length: 16; d_call: TRBD2
cdr3_aa: CASSLVSQGATEQYF; cdr3_nt: TGTGCCAGCAGCTTAGTCAGTCAGGGGGCCACCGAGCAGTACTTC; v_call: TRBV7-8; j_call: TRBJ2-7; clone_size: .; cdr3_length: 15; d_call: TRBD1